This TCR beta chain was documented in a study of regulatory T cells in long-lasting Graves disease. Building of the TCR beta libraries involved iRepertoire HTBI primers and Arm-PCR of CDR3 regions. TCRdb analysed the multiplex PCR reads with MiXCR anew, one entry per CDR3 protein. Of some 450,000 distinct CDR3 sequences in the sample, around 22% are singletons; the top ten hold about a quarter. This sample's time point: persistent/refractory GD, antithyroid drugs over 5 years with positive TRAb. There was RNA extracted from PBMCs, and the TCR library was made from it. Study-wide points: Clonotypes that were public and shared totalled some 2,900 in persistent patients versus 966 in new patients. Persistent disease was associated with favored TRBV28 usage and with favored use of TRBJ1-2 and TRBJ2-5.

The CDR3 runs 14 residues. Germline V gene lookup returns CDR1 MDHEN and CDR2 SYDVKM. With V trimmed by 5 bases and J by 6 bases, 7 bases remained unmatched. To note about this clonotype: The antigen is undetermined.

The source of this sequence is a female donor with Graves disease. The chain carries TRBV28 and TRBJ2-3, with TRBD2 identical over 8 bases. Specimen: peripheral blood mononuclear cells (PBMCs), collected when the disease was refractory, from a patient treated with antithyroid drugs. CDR3 loop: CASSTNSGTDTQYF. The CDR3 DNA reads as TGTGCCAGCAGTACTAATAGCGGGACGGATACGCAGTATTTT.